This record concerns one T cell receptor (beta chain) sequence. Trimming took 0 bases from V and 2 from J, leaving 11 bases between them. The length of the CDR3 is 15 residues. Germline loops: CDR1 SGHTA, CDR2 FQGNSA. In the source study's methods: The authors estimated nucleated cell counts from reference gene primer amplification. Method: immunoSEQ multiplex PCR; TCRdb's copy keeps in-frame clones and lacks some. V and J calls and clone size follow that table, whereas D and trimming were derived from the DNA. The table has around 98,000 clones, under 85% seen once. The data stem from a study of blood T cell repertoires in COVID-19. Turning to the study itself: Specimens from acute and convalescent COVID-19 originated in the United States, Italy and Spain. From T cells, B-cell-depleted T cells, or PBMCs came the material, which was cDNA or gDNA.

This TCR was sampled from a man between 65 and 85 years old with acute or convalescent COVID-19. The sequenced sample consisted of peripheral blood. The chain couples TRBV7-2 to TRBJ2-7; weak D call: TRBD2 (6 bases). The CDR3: CASSLAGGGAYEQYF. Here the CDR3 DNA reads TGTGCCAGCAGCTTAGCAGGCGGAGGGGCCTACGAGCAGTACTTC. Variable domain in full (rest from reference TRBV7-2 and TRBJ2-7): GAGVSQSPSNKVTEKGKDVELRCDPISGHTALYWYRQSLGQGLEFLIYFQGNSAPDKSGLPSDRFSAERTGGSVSTLTIQRTQQEDSAVYLCASSLAGGGAYEQYFGPGTRLTVT.